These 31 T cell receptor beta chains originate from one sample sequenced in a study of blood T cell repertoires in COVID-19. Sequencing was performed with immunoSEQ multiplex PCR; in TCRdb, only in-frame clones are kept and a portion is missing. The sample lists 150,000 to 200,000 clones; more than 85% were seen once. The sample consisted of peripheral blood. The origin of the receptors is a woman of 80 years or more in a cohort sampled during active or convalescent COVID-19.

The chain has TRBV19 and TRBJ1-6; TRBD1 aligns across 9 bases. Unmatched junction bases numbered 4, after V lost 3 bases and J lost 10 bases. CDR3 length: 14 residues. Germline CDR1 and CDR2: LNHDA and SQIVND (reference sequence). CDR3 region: CASSMGQGRSPLHF. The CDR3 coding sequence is TGTGCCAGTAGTATGGGACAGGGACGATCACCCCTCCACTTT.

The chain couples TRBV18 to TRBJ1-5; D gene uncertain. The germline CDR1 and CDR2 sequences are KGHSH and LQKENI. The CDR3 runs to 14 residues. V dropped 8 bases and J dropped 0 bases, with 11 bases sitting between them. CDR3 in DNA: TGTGCCAGCGCTTACGCGGATAGCAATCAGCCCCAGCATTTT. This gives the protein CASAYADSNQPQHF.

CDR3 DNA sequence: TGTGCCAGCAGCAAATGGGCTCGGACACGAATAAACACCATATATTTT. Residues: CASSKWARTRINTIYF. The gene calls are TRBV21-1 and TRBJ1-3; the table names TRBD1, a call not compared with the DNA. TRBV21-1 is tagged as a pseudogene. The CDR3 runs 16 residues.

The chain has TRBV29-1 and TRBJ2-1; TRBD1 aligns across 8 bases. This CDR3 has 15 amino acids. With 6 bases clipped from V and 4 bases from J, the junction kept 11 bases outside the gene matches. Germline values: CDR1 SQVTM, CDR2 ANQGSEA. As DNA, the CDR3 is TGCAGCGTGCAGGGGGCGGGAAAGAATTACAATGAGCAGTTCTTC. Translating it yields CSVQGAGKNYNEQFF.

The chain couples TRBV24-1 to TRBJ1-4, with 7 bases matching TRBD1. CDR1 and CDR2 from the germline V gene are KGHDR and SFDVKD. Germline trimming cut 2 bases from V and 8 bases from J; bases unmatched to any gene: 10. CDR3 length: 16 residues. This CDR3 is CATSDSQGGWGEKLFF. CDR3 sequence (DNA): TGTGCCACCAGTGATTCTCAGGGGGGCTGGGGCGAAAAACTGTTTTTT.

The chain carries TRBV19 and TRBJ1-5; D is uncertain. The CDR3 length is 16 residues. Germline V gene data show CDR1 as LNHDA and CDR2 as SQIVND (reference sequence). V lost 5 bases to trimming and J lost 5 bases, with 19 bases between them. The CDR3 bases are TGTGCCAGTAGTGAACAGAGAGGGTTTCGTTATCAGCCCCAGCATTTT. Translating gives CASSEQRGFRYQPQHF.

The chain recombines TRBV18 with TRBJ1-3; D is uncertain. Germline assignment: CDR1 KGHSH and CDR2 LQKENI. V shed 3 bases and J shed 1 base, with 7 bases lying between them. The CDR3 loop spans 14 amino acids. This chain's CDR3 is CASSPVRSGNTIYF. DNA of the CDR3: TGTGCCAGCTCACCCGTCAGATCTGGAAACACCATATATTTT.

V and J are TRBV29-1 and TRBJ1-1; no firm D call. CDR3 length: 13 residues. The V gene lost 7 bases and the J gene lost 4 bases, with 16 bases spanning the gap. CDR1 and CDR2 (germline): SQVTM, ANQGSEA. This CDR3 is CSAGRSEGTEAFF. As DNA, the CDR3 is TGCAGCGCGGGTCGATCTGAGGGCACTGAAGCTTTCTTT.

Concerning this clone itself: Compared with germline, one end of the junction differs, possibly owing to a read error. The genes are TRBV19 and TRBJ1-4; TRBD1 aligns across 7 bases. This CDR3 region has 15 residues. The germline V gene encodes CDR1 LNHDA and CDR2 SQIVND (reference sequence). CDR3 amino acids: CASSWKTGSKEKLFF. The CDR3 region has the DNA TGTGCCAGTAGTTGGAAGACAGGGTCTAAAGAAAAACTGTTTTTT.

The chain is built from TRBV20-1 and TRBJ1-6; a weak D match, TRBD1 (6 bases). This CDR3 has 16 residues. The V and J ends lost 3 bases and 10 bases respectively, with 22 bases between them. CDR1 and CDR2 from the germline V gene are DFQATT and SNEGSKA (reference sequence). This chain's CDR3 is CSASTLQGVLESPLHF. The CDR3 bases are TGCAGTGCTAGTACCCTACAGGGAGTGCTTGAGTCACCCCTCCACTTT.

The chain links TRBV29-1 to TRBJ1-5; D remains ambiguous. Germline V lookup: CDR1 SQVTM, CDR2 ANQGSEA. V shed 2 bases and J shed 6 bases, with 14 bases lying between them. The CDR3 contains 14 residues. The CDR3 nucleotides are TGCAGCGTTGAACTAGCCGGTCGGGGTCAGCCCCAGCATTTT. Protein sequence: CSVELAGRGQPQHF.

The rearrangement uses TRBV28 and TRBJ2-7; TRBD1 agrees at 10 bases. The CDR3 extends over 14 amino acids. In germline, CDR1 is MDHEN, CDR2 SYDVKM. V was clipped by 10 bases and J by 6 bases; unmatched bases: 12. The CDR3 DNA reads TGTGCCACGACCCGGACAGGGGGGATTGGCGAGCAGTACTTC. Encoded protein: CATTRTGGIGEQYF.

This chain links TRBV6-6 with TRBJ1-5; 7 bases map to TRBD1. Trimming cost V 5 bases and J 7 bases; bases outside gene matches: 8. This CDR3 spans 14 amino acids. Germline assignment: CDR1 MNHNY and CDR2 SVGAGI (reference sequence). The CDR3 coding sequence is TGTGCCAGCAGTAAGACAGGGATCAGGCAGCCCCAGCATTTT. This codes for CASSKTGIRQPQHF.

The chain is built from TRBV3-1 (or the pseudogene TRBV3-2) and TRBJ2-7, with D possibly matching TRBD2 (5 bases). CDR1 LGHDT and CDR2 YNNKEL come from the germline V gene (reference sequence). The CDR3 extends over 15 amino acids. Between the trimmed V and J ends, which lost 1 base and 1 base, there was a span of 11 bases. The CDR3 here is CASSQAVSGSYEQYF. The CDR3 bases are TGTGCCAGCAGCCAAGCGGTTTCGGGGTCCTACGAGCAGTACTTC.

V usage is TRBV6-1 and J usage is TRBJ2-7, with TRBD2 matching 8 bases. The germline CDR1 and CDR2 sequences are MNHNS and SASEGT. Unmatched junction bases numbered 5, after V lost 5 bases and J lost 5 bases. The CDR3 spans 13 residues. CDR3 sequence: CASSPGGGHEQYV. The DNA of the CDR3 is TGTGCCAGCAGTCCGGGAGGGGGGCACGAGCAGTACGTC.

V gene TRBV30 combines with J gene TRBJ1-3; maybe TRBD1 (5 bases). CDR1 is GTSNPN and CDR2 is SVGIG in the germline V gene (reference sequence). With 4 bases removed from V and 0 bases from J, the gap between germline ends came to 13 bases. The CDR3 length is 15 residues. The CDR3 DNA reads TGTGCCTGGACCCGTGGGGGGAGCTCTGGAAACACCATATATTTT. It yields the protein CAWTRGGSSGNTIYF. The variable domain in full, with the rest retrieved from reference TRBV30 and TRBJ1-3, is SQTIHQWPATLVQPVGSPLSLECTVEGTSNPNLYWYRQAAGRGLQLLFYSVGIGQISSEVPQNLSASRPQDRQFILSSKKLLLSDSGFYLCAWTRGGSSGNTIYFGEGSWLTVV.

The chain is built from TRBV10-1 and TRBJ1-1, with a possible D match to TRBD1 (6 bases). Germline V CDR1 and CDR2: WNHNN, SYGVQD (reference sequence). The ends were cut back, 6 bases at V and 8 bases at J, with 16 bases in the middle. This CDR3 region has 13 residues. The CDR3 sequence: CASSPSPQGEAFF. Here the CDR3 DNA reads TGCGCCAGCAGCCCGAGTCCCCAGGGGGAAGCTTTCTTT.

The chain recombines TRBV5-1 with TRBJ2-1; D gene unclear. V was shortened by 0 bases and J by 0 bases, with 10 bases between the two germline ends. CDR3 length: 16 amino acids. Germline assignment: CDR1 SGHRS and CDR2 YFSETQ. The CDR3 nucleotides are TGCGCCAGCAGCTTGGACGCACCGAGCTCCTACAATGAGCAGTTCTTC. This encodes CASSLDAPSSYNEQFF.

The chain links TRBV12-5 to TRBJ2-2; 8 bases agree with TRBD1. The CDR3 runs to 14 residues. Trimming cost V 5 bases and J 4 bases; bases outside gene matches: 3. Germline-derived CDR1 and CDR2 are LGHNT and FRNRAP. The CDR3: CASGRQGTTGELFF. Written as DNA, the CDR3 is TGTGCTAGTGGTCGACAGGGGACCACCGGGGAGCTGTTTTTT.

In DNA, the CDR3 is TGTGCCAGCAGTGAGGGCAGAAGAGGGATGAACACTGAAGCTTTCTTT. Protein product: CASSEGRRGMNTEAFF. The chain links TRBV6-1 to TRBJ1-1; D unclear. The CDR3 runs 16 residues. Germline CDR1 is MNHNS and CDR2 is SASEGT. V was cut by 3 bases and J by 0 bases, with 14 bases left in between.

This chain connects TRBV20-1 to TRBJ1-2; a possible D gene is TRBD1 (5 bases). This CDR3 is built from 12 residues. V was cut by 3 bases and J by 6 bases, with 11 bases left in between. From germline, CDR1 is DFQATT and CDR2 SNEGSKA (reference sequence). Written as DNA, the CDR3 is TGCAGTGCTAGTGGGAGGGACGATGGCTACACCTTC. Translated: CSASGRDDGYTF.

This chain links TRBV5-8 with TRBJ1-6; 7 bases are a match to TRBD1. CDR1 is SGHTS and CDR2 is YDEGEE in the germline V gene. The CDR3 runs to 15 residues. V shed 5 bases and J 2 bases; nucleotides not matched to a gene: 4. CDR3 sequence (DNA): TGTGCCAGCAGTACAGGGGTGGCCTATAATTCACCCCTCCACTTT. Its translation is CASSTGVAYNSPLHF.

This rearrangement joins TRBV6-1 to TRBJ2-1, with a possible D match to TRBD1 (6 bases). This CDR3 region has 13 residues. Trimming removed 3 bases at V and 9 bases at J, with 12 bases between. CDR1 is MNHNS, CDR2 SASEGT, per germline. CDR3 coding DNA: TGTGCCAGCAGTGAGTCAGGGACACCTGAGCAGTTCTTC. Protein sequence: CASSESGTPEQFF.

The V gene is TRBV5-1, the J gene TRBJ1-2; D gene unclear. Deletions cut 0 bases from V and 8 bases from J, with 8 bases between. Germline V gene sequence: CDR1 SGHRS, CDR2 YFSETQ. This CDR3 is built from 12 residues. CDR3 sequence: CASSLDSVGYTF. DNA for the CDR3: TGCGCCAGCAGCTTGGACTCGGTCGGCTACACCTTC.

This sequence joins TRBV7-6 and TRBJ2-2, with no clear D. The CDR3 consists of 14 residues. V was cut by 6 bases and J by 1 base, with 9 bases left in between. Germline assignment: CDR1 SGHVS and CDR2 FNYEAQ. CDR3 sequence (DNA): TGTGCCAGCAGTCTAGTTGAGAACACCGGGGAGCTGTTTTTT. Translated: CASSLVENTGELFF.

Here the CDR3 DNA reads TGTGCCAGCAGTTACGAAATTCGTGGGACTTCGACAGCTTCTAATGAAAAACTGTTTTTT. This gives the protein CASSYEIRGTSTASNEKLFF. The rearrangement links TRBV6-2 or TRBV6-3 to TRBJ1-4, with D perhaps matching TRBD1 (5 bases). Germline CDR1 is MNHEY and CDR2 is SVGEGT. This CDR3 has 20 amino acids. With 2 bases removed from V and 3 bases from J, the gap between germline ends came to 25 bases.

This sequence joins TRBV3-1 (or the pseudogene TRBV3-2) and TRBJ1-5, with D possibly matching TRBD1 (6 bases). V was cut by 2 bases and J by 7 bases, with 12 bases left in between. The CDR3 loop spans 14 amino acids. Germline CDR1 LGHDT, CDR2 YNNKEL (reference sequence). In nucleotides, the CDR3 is TGTGCCAGCAGCCAAATAACAGGGAACCAGCCCCAGCATTTT. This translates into CASSQITGNQPQHF.

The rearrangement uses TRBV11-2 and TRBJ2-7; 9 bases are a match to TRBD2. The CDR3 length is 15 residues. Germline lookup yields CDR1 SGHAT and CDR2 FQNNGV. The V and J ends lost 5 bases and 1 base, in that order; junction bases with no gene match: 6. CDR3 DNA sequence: TGTGCCAGCAGCACCCAGCGGGGGGCGTCCTACGAGCAGTACTTC. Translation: CASSTQRGASYEQYF.

The CDR3 nucleotides are TGTGCCAGCAGCATACCACAGGATGGTGGGACTGAAGCTTTCTTT. This sequence encodes CASSIPQDGGTEAFF. V gene TRBV28 combines with J gene TRBJ1-1; perhaps TRBD1 as D (5 bases). Germline-derived CDR1 and CDR2 are MDHEN and SYDVKM. CDR3 length equals 15 residues. Trimming took off 6 bases at V and 5 bases at J, with 19 bases between the two ends.

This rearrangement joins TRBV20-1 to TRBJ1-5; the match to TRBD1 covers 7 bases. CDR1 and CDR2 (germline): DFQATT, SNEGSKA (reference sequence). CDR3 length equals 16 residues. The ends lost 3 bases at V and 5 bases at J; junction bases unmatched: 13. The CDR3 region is CSASSGRDRGYQPQHF. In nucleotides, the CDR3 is TGCAGTGCTAGTAGCGGCAGGGACAGAGGGTATCAGCCCCAGCATTTT.

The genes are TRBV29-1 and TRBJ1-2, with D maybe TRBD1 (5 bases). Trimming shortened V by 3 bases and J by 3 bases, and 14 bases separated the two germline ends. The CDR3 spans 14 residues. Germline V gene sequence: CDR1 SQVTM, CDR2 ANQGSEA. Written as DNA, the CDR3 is TGCAGCGTTGAGGGCCAGGGCCCTCACTATGGCTACACCTTC. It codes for CSVEGQGPHYGYTF.